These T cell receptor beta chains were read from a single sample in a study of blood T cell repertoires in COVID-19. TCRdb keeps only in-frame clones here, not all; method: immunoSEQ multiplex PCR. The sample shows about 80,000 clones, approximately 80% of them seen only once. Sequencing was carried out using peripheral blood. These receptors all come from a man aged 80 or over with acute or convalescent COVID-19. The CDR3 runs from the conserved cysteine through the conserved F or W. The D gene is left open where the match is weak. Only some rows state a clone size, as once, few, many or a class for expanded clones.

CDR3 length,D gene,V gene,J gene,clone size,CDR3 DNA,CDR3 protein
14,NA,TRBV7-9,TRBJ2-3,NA,TGTGCCAGCAGCTTAGGGTTAGCTGCGGATACGCAGTATTTT,CASSLGLAADTQYF
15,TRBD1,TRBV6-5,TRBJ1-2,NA,TGTGCCAGCACCCACACAACGACAGGGAACTATGGCTACACCTTC,CASTHTTTGNYGYTF
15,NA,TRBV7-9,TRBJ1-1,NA,TGTGCCAGCAGCCTGGGACTATTCATGAACACTGAAGCTTTCTTT,CASSLGLFMNTEAFF
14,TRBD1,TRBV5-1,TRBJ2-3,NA,TGCGCCAGCAGCCCCGGGACAGCCACAGATACGCAGTATTTT,CASSPGTATDTQYF
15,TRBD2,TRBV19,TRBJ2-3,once,TGTGCCAGTAGTCCCGGGACTAGCTACGTAGATACGCAGTATTTT,CASSPGTSYVDTQYF
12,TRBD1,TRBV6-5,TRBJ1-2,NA,TGTGCCGGCGAACGACAGGGTTCGGGCTACACCTTC,CAGERQGSGYTF
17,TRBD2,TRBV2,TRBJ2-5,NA,TGTGCCAGCAGCTTCGGACTAGCGGGGGGGCTTTCAGAGACCCAGTACTTC,CASSFGLAGGLSETQYF
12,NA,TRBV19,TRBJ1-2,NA,TGTGCCAGTAGCGGGGTCAACTATGGCTACACCTTC,CASSGVNYGYTF
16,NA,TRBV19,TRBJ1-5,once,TGTGCCAGTAGTATGCCAGGCGTCCTTAGCAATCAGCCCCAGCATTTT,CASSMPGVLSNQPQHF
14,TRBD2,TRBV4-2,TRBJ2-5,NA,TGTGCCAGCAGCCAAGGGACTAGCATAGAGACCCAGTACTTC,CASSQGTSIETQYF
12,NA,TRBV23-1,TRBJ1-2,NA,TGCGCCAGCAGTCAATCCTGCGAGGGCTACACCTTC,CASSQSCEGYTF
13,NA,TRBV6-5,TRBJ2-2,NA,TGTGCCAGCAGTTACAAGGGAGCCGGGGAGCTGTTTTTT,CASSYKGAGELFF
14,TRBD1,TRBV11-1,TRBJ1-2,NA,TGTGCCAGCAGCCGGAGGGACAGGGCGAATGGCTACACCTTC,CASSRRDRANGYTF
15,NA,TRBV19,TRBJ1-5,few,TGTGCCAGTAGTATCTACAGGGAAAGAGATCAGCCCCAGCATTTT,CASSIYRERDQPQHF
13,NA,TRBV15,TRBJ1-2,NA,TGTGCCACCAGTACCAGGGTAGACTATGGCTACACCTTC,CATSTRVDYGYTF
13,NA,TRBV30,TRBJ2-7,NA,TGTGCCGGCGGCCGGGCGGACTACTACGAGCAGTACTTC,CAGGRADYYEQYF
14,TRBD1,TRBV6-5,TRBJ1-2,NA,TGTGCCAGCCGAAACCGGGACAGGGCCTATGGCTACACCTTC,CASRNRDRAYGYTF
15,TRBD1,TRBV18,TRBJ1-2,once,TGTGCCAGCTCCTTGGACAGGGCGGACCGGCCTGGCTACACCTTC,CASSLDRADRPGYTF
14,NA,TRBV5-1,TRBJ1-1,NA,TGCGCCAGCAGCTTAATCGTCGGGGACACTGAAGCTTTCTTT,CASSLIVGDTEAFF
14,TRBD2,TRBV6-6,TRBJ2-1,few,TGTGCCAGCAGGGCGCCGGGACTAGCGGGGGCGCAGTTCTTC,CASRAPGLAGAQFF
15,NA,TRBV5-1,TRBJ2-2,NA,TGCGCCAGCAGCTTGGGGCAGGAGAACACCGGGGAGCTGTTTTTT,CASSLGQENTGELFF
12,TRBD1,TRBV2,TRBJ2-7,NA,TGTGCCAGCAAAGGACAGGGGGACGAGCAGTACTTC,CASKGQGDEQYF
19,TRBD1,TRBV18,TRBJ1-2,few,TGTGCCAGCTCACCTCTTGAGATTTCGGGACAGGGGAAAAACTATGGCTACACCTTC,CASSPLEISGQGKNYGYTF
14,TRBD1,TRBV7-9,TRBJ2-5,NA,TGTGCCAGCAGCTTGACAGGGGGGATAGAGACCCAGTACTTC,CASSLTGGIETQYF
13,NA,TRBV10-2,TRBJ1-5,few,TGCGCCAGCAGTGCGGGGGTTATTCAGCCCCAGCATTTT,CASSAGVIQPQHF
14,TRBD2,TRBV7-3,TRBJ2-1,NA,TGTGCCAGCAGTCATAGCGGGGGGTTAGATGAGCAGTTCTTC,CASSHSGGLDEQFF
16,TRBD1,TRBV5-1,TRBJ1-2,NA,TGCGCCAGCAGCTTGGGGGACAGTCAACCTAACTATGGCTACACCTTC,CASSLGDSQPNYGYTF
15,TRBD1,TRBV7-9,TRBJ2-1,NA,TGTGCCAGCAGTTTTGGACAGGGGTCCTACAATGAGCAGTTCTTC,CASSFGQGSYNEQFF
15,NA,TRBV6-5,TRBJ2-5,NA,TGTGCCAGCAGTTACACGGGGGGCGACCAAGAGACCCAGTACTTC,CASSYTGGDQETQYF
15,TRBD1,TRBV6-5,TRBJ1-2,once,TGTGCCAGCAGTTACTTTTCAGGGGGCGGCTATGGCTACACCTTC,CASSYFSGGGYGYTF
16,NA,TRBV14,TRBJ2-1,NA,TGTGCCAGCAGCCAAGCTGGGGGGGGCCCCTACAATGAGCAGTTCTTC,CASSQAGGGPYNEQFF
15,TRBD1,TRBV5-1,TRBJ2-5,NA,TGCGCCAGCAGCGACCGGACAGGCCGCCAAGAGACCCAGTACTTC,CASSDRTGRQETQYF
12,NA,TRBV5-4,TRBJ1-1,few,TGTGCCAGCAGCTTGGTGGGTCAGGCTCATGGATTT,CASSLVGQAHGF
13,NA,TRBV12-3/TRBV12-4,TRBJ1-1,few,TGTGCCAGCAGTTTGGGAGGGGTGACTGAAGCTTTCTTT,CASSLGGVTEAFF
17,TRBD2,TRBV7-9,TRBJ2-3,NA,TGTGCCAGCAGCATCCGGACTAGCGGGGGGGCACCCGATACGCAGTATTTT,CASSIRTSGGAPDTQYF
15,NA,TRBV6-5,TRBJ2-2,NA,TGTGCCAGCAGACGAGGGGGGGCGGACACCGGGGAGCTGTTTTTT,CASRRGGADTGELFF
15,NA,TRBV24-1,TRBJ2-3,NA,TGTGCCACCAGTGCGGCAGGAACTGATGCAGATACGCAGTATTTT,CATSAAGTDADTQYF
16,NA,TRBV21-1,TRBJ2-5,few,TGTGCCAGCAGCAAAGTCCCAGGGGGTGATTGGGAGACCCAGTACTTC,CASSKVPGGDWETQYF
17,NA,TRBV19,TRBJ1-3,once,TGTGCCAGTAGTATGGCTCGGGAACCATCTTCTGGAAACACCATATATTTT,CASSMAREPSSGNTIYF
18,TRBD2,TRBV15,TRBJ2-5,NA,TGTGCCACCAGCAGAGGGGCCCTAGCGGGGGGGAACCAAGAGACCCAGTACTTC,CATSRGALAGGNQETQYF
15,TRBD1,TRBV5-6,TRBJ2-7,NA,TGTGCCAGCAGCTCCTCTCAGGGGGTGGTCTACGAGCAGTACTTC,CASSSSQGVVYEQYF
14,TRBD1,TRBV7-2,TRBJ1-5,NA,TGTGCCAGCAGCCCCCGACAGGGGGATCAGCCCCAGCATTTT,CASSPRQGDQPQHF
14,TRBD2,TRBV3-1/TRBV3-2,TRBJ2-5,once,TGTGCCAGCAGCCGGACTAGCGAACAAGAGACCCAGTACTTC,CASSRTSEQETQYF
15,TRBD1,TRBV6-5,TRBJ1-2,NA,TGTGCCAGCAGTTCCCCCGACCGAGGACAGGGACGCTACACCTTC,CASSSPDRGQGRYTF
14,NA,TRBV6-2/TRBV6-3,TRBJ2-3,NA,TGTGCCAGCAGCCGCCGGGAAACCACAGATACGCAGTATTTT,CASSRRETTDTQYF
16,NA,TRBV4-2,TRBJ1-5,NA,TGTGCCAGCAGCCAAGACAGGGCGTTACAGAATCAGCCCCAGCATTTT,CASSQDRALQNQPQHF
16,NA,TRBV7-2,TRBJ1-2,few,TGTGCCAGCAGCCCCCTGCTACAGGGTTGGGCAAATGGCTACACCTTC,CASSPLLQGWANGYTF
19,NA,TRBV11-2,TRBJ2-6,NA,TGTGCCAGCAGCCCCATTCGACACACTGGGAGCTCTGGGGCCAACGTCCTGACTTTC,CASSPIRHTGSSGANVLTF
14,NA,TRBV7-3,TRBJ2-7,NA,TGTGCCAGCAGCCCCCAAGGGGGAGATTACGAGCAGTACTTC,CASSPQGGDYEQYF
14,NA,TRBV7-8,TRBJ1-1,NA,TGTGCCAGCAGCTTAGCGCTGATGGGGGCGCTGGCTTTCTTT,CASSLALMGALAFF
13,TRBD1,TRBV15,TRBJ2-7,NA,TGTGCCACCAGCAGGGGACAGGGAAAAGAGCAGTACTTC,CATSRGQGKEQYF
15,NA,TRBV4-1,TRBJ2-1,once,TGCGCCAGCAGCCAAAGGGGGGGAGCCTACAATGAGCAGTTCTTC,CASSQRGGAYNEQFF
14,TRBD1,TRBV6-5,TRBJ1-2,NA,TGTGCCAGCAGCATGGACAGGGGATCCTATGGCTACACCTTC,CASSMDRGSYGYTF
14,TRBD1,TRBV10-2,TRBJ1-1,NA,TGCGCCAGCAGTGAGGGGACAGGGCGGACTGAAGCTTTCTTT,CASSEGTGRTEAFF
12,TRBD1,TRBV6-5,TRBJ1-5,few,TGTGCCACCGGGACAGGGGATCAGCCCCAGCATTTT,CATGTGDQPQHF
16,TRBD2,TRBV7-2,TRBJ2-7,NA,TGTGCCAGCAGCTTCGCATGGGGGGGTAGCTCCTACGAGCAGTACTTC,CASSFAWGGSSYEQYF
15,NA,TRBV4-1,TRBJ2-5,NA,TGCGCCAGCAGCCAACCAGACTCGGAAAGAGAGACCCAGTACTTC,CASSQPDSERETQYF
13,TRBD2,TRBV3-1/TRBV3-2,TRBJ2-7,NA,TGTGCCAGCAGCCCTAGCGGGGGTTACGAGCAGTACTTC,CASSPSGGYEQYF
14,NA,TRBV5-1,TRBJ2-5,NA,TGCGCCAGCAGCCCGAAGACTAGTATGGAGACCCAGTACTTC,CASSPKTSMETQYF